This TCR beta chain derives from a study of T cell responses to AZD1222 COVID-19 vaccine. Study conclusions and caveats: Once two AZD1222 doses were given, Spike-specific TCR breadth and depth went up. Most donors were white British and more were female, and clonal diversity was possibly underestimated.

Here immunoSEQ multiplex PCR was the method, and the copy in TCRdb shows in-frame clones only, minus some. The table lists approximately 24,000 clones, 88% of them singletons, with about 2.7% in the top ten. In regard to this clone: Antigen: not known.

The TCR was taken from an adult who received the AZD1222 COVID-19 vaccine. The material was peripheral blood, obtained 28 days after the second AZD1222 dose.

The CDR3: CASSQDRANPAQPQHF. For the CDR3, the DNA is TGTGCCAGCAGCCAAGATCGGGCCAATCCGGCACAGCCCCAGCATTTT. The chain uses TRBV3-1 (or the pseudogene TRBV3-2) and TRBJ1-5, with D hard to call. CDR3 length equals 16 residues. The germline V and J ends were trimmed by 0 bases and 7 bases, with 16 bases remaining between them. Germline CDR1 LGHDT, CDR2 YNNKEL (reference sequence).